A single sample is the source of the 29 T cell receptor beta chains below, sequenced in a study of CD8+ T cells in alopecia areata. After isolation, RNA underwent reverse transcription to generate cDNA as the sequencing template. TCRdb keeps only in-frame clones here, not all; method: immunoSEQ multiplex PCR. The table has 70,000 or so clones, roughly 30% seen once. Treatment defined: oral pan-JAK inhibitor, 5-10 mg twice daily. Material: CD8+ T cells sorted from blood, obtained at week 4, from a patient treated with tofacitinib. The receptors were sampled from a human donor with alopecia areata.

DNA for the CDR3: TGTGCCTGGAGTGCCCTCCCGCCCTACAATGAGCAGTTCTTC. Translated: CAWSALPPYNEQFF. This rearrangement joins TRBV30 to TRBJ2-1; D is ambiguous. V shed 1 base and J shed 2 bases, with 9 bases lying between them. The CDR3 spans 14 residues. From germline, CDR1 is GTSNPN and CDR2 SVGIG (reference sequence).

A few counts support this clone. V usage is TRBV5-1 and J usage is TRBJ2-7; D is uncertain. Germline CDR1 is SGHRS and CDR2 is YFSETQ. CDR3 length: 12 residues. V was trimmed by 0 bases and J by 7 bases, leaving 8 bases between them. CDR3 loop: CASSLDEWEQYF. The CDR3 DNA is TGCGCCAGCAGCTTGGACGAGTGGGAGCAGTACTTC.

Only a few counts were recorded for this clone. This chain links TRBV11-2 with TRBJ2-5; TRBD2 matches at 10 bases. CDR3 length equals 14 residues. Germline V CDR1 and CDR2: SGHAT, FQNNGV. V was pared by 6 bases and J by 5 bases, with 6 bases of the junction left unmatched. Here the CDR3 reads CASRPSGRLETQYF. CDR3 sequence (DNA): TGTGCCAGCAGACCTAGCGGGAGATTGGAGACCCAGTACTTC.

The J gene is TRBJ2-2, the V gene TRBV30; TRBD1 is a possible D gene (6 bases). Germline V lookup: CDR1 GTSNPN, CDR2 SVGIG (reference sequence). The CDR3 is made up of 16 amino acids. Trimming left V 1 base short and J 4 bases short, with 16 bases between. CDR3 bases: TGTGCCTGGAGTGCATACGCTAAGGGGGTCACCGGGGAGCTGTTTTTT. This translates into CAWSAYAKGVTGELFF.

The CDR3 reads CSVVPEGISLYGYTF. CDR3 bases: TGCAGCGTTGTTCCGGAGGGTATATCCCTCTATGGCTACACCTTC. The rearrangement uses TRBV29-1 and TRBJ1-2; unclear D gene. V lost 4 bases and J 4 bases, leaving 19 bases between the germline ends. CDR1 is SQVTM and CDR2 is ANQGSEA in the germline V gene. The CDR3 extends over 15 amino acids.

This clone appeared a few times. This chain links TRBV5-1 with TRBJ2-7; the D is unclear. This CDR3 is 17 amino acids long. Trimming cost V 0 bases and J 0 bases, with 16 bases left between them. The germline V gene has CDR1 SGHRS and CDR2 YFSETQ. CDR3 sequence reads: CASSLVGTAKDSYEQYF. The CDR3, as DNA: TGCGCCAGCAGCTTGGTCGGTACGGCAAAAGACTCCTACGAGCAGTACTTC.

The chain has TRBV25-1 and TRBJ2-5; D unclear. Germline V gene lookup returns CDR1 MGHDK and CDR2 SYGVNS. With 10 bases removed from V and 7 bases from J, the gap between germline ends came to 13 bases. The length of the CDR3 is 11 residues. CDR3 sequence (DNA): TGTGCCACCCGGTTGACGGGGACCCAGTACTTC. This encodes CATRLTGTQYF. Using reference TRBV25-1 and TRBJ2-5 for the parts outside the CDR3, the full variable domain is EADIYQTPRYLVIGTGKKITLECSQTMGHDKMYWYQQDPGMELHLIHYSYGVNSTEKGDLSSESTVSRIRTEHFPLTLESARPSHTSQYLCATRLTGTQYFGPGTRLLVL.

This clone came up a few times. The chain couples TRBV5-1 to TRBJ2-3, with 7 bases matching TRBD1. Unmatched junction bases numbered 16, after V lost 4 bases and J lost 11 bases. This CDR3 region has 15 residues. Germline values: CDR1 SGHRS, CDR2 YFSETQ. CDR3 sequence reads: CASSHGTDSEFWQYF. The CDR3 bases are TGCGCCAGCAGCCATGGGACAGACTCCGAATTCTGGCAGTATTTT.

This clone was found a few times. The chain joins TRBV19 to TRBJ2-7; TRBD2 agrees at 13 bases. CDR1 is LNHDA, CDR2 SQIVND, per germline (reference sequence). This CDR3 is built from 15 residues. The trim removed 0 bases at V and 6 bases at J, leaving 2 bases unmatched. CDR3 amino acids: CASSIDRLAGGEQYF. The CDR3 DNA reads TGTGCCAGTAGTATAGACAGACTAGCGGGAGGCGAGCAGTACTTC.

The J gene is TRBJ2-5, the V gene TRBV29-1; TRBD2 might be the D (6 bases). This CDR3 region has 13 residues. CDR1 and CDR2 (germline): SQVTM, ANQGSEA. Trimming removed 5 bases at V and 1 base at J, with 11 bases between. CDR3 sequence: CSVWWGGQETQYF. CDR3 bases: TGCAGCGTTTGGTGGGGAGGCCAAGAGACCCAGTACTTC.

This chain's CDR3 is CSVVGGTGEQYF. The CDR3 coding sequence is TGCAGCGTTGTTGGGGGGACGGGCGAGCAGTACTTC. This sequence joins TRBV29-1 and TRBJ2-7; TRBD2 is a possible D gene (6 bases). The V gene lost 4 bases and the J gene lost 6 bases, with 13 bases spanning the gap. The germline V gene encodes CDR1 SQVTM and CDR2 ANQGSEA. CDR3 length: 12 amino acids.

The chain uses TRBV5-5 and TRBJ2-7; a possible D gene is TRBD2 (5 bases). The CDR3 consists of 14 residues. Trimming removed 2 bases at V and 7 bases at J, with 16 bases between. Germline V gene sequence: CDR1 SGHKS, CDR2 YYEKEE (reference sequence). CDR3 in DNA: TGTGCCAGCAGCTTATCGGGGTCCCGGGTTGAGCAGTACTTC. Its protein product is CASSLSGSRVEQYF.

V and J are TRBV29-1 and TRBJ2-1; 7 positions match TRBD1. The CDR3 contains 12 residues. Germline V gives CDR1 SQVTM, CDR2 ANQGSEA. After removal of 7 bases from V and 6 bases from J, the junction contained 6 bases not matched to a gene. The CDR3 spells CSGEGTANEQFF. CDR3 bases: TGCAGCGGAGAAGGGACAGCCAATGAGCAGTTCTTC.

This clone occurred a few times. J is TRBJ2-2 and V is TRBV30; no clear D gene. Germline V gene lookup returns CDR1 GTSNPN and CDR2 SVGIG (reference sequence). The CDR3 length is 11 residues. With 7 bases removed from V and 7 bases from J, the gap between germline ends came to 10 bases. The CDR3 is CAFGLGGELFF. CDR3 coding DNA: TGTGCCTTCGGGCTTGGCGGGGAGCTGTTTTTT. Full variable domain (rest looked up from reference TRBV30 and TRBJ2-2): SQTIHQWPATLVQPVGSPLSLECTVEGTSNPNLYWYRQAAGRGLQLLFYSVGIGQISSEVPQNLSASRPQDRQFILSSKKLLLSDSGFYLCAFGLGGELFFGEGSRLTVL.

The V and J genes are TRBV29-1 and TRBJ2-1; 8 bases are a match to TRBD2. Per the germline V gene, CDR1 is SQVTM and CDR2 is ANQGSEA. V shed 2 bases and J 4 bases; nucleotides not matched to a gene: 4. The CDR3 covers 14 residues. This CDR3 is CSVEKREKYNEQFF. The CDR3 DNA reads as TGCAGCGTTGAAAAGCGGGAGAAGTACAATGAGCAGTTCTTC.

For this clone: The same CDR3 also results from other DNA sequences found in this sample. The V gene is TRBV10-2, the J gene TRBJ1-5; unclear D gene. The ends were cut back, 3 bases at V and 6 bases at J, with 12 bases in the middle. The CDR3 totals 14 residues. Germline CDR1 is WSHSY and CDR2 is SAAADI. The CDR3: CASSERVEGQPQHF. DNA of the CDR3: TGCGCCAGCAGTGAAAGGGTTGAAGGTCAGCCCCAGCATTTT.

The rearrangement uses TRBV29-1 and TRBJ2-1; 12 positions agree with TRBD2. Germline CDR1 reads SQVTM; CDR2 reads ANQGSEA. The CDR3 spans 17 residues. V lost 4 bases to trimming and J lost 1 base; unmatched junction nucleotides: 8. The CDR3 loop is CSVVFLAGGKSYNEQFF. As DNA, the CDR3 is TGCAGCGTTGTGTTTCTAGCGGGAGGGAAATCCTACAATGAGCAGTTCTTC.

J is TRBJ1-2 and V is TRBV7-9; 9 bases line up with TRBD1. Germline trimming cut 6 bases from V and 6 bases from J; bases unmatched to any gene: 8. From germline, CDR1 is SEHNR and CDR2 FQNEAQ (reference sequence). This CDR3 region has 14 residues. Here the CDR3 reads CASRQFTGGDGYTF. For the CDR3, the DNA is TGTGCCAGCAGACAATTCACAGGGGGCGATGGCTACACCTTC. Full variable domain (rest looked up from reference TRBV7-9 and TRBJ1-2): DTGVSQNPRHKITKRGQNVTFRCDPISEHNRLYWYRQTLGQGPEFLTYFQNEAQLEKSRLLSDRFSAERPKGSFSTLEIQRTEQGDSAMYLCASRQFTGGDGYTFGSGTRLTVV.

CDR3 residues: CASSILQRESTDTQYF. The DNA of the CDR3 is TGTGCCAGTAGTATCTTACAGCGGGAGAGCACAGATACGCAGTATTTT. The rearrangement links TRBV19 to TRBJ2-3; 8 bases fit TRBD2. V shed 3 bases, J shed 0 bases, and the junction held 5 bases outside the gene matches. The CDR3 has 16 amino acids. Germline CDR1 LNHDA, CDR2 SQIVND (reference sequence).

A few counts support this clone. At the DNA level, this CDR3 is encoded by other sequences in the same sample as well. CDR3 region: CSVVRGEAFF. Written as DNA, the CDR3 is TGCAGCGTTGTAAGGGGTGAAGCTTTCTTT. The J gene is TRBJ1-1, the V gene TRBV29-1, with D possibly being TRBD1 (5 bases). The CDR3 totals 10 residues. The V gene's germline CDR1 is SQVTM and CDR2 ANQGSEA. V gave up 4 bases and J gave up 7 bases, with 7 bases separating them.

The V call is TRBV6-1, the J call TRBJ1-2, with D possibly matching TRBD1 (5 bases). This CDR3 comprises 14 residues. The germline gives CDR1 MNHNS, CDR2 SASEGT. Trimming removed 7 bases from V and 5 bases from J, with 17 bases in between. The CDR3 bases are TGTGCCAGCAAGGATAGAGGGGCCTCGTATGGCTACACCTTC. Its protein product is CASKDRGASYGYTF.

The chain combines TRBV9 with TRBJ2-5; D is perhaps TRBD2 (6 bases). Germline V lookup: CDR1 SGDLS, CDR2 YYNGEE. Trimming took off 0 bases at V and 5 bases at J, with 20 bases between the two ends. CDR3 size: 17 residues. The CDR3 bases are TGTGCCAGCAGCGTAGACGGAGGGGCCGATTTGCGGGAGACCCAGTACTTC. Protein: CASSVDGGADLRETQYF. Using reference TRBV9 and TRBJ2-5 for the parts outside the CDR3, the full variable domain is DSGVTQTPKHLITATGQRVTLRCSPRSGDLSVYWYQQSLDQGLQFLIQYYNGEERAKGNILERFSAQQFPDLHSELNLSSLELGDSALYFCASSVDGGADLRETQYFGPGTRLLVL.

This clone occurred a few times. The chain couples TRBV5-1 to TRBJ2-1; D may be TRBD2 (6 bases). V lost 0 bases to trimming and J lost 7 bases, with 14 bases between them. The CDR3 is 15 amino acids. CDR1 is SGHRS and CDR2 is YFSETQ in the germline V gene. CDR3 in amino acids: CASSLVAAASNEQFF. CDR3 DNA sequence: TGCGCCAGCAGCTTGGTAGCGGCGGCCTCAAATGAGCAGTTCTTC.

This chain joins TRBV29-1 and TRBJ1-1; TRBD1 agrees at 7 bases. The length of the CDR3 is 15 residues. Germline V gives CDR1 SQVTM, CDR2 ANQGSEA. Unmatched junction bases numbered 9, after V lost 1 base and J lost 4 bases. The CDR3 DNA reads as TGCAGCGTTGAAGGTCTCGAGGGGGCGGTCACTGAAGCTTTCTTT. Amino acid sequence: CSVEGLEGAVTEAFF.

V is TRBV12-5 and J is TRBJ2-3; perhaps TRBD1 as D (5 bases). Trimming removed 1 base from V and 8 bases from J, with 19 bases in between. Per germline, CDR1 LGHNT and CDR2 FRNRAP. The CDR3 covers 16 residues. The CDR3 sequence: CASGLAKQDNWPTQYF. The CDR3 bases are TGTGCTAGTGGTTTGGCCAAACAGGATAATTGGCCTACGCAGTATTTT.

The chain couples TRBV29-1 to TRBJ2-7, with D hard to call. The CDR3 length is 11 residues. Trimming took off 5 bases at V and 2 bases at J, with 7 bases between the two ends. The germline CDR1 and CDR2 sequences are SQVTM and ANQGSEA. This CDR3 reads CSVSGPYEQYF. The CDR3 DNA reads as TGCAGCGTTTCGGGTCCCTACGAGCAGTACTTC.

The chain links TRBV25-1 to TRBJ1-1, with D maybe TRBD1 (6 bases). The ends were cut back, 6 bases at V and 8 bases at J, with 13 bases in the middle. CDR3 length: 12 amino acids. CDR1 is MGHDK and CDR2 is SYGVNS in the germline V gene. CDR3 in DNA: TGTGCCAGCAGCCCCGGGACACCCGAAGCTTTCTTT. This encodes CASSPGTPEAFF.

V gene TRBV4-1 combines with J gene TRBJ2-7, with 10 bases identical to TRBD2. CDR1 and CDR2 (germline): MGHRA, YSYEKL. V lost 1 base to trimming and J lost 3 bases; unmatched junction nucleotides: 3. This CDR3 comprises 15 residues. The CDR3 nucleotides are TGCGCCAGCAGCCAAGCTCTAGCGGGAGTCTACGAGCAGTACTTC. Its translation is CASSQALAGVYEQYF.

V and J are TRBV29-1 and TRBJ2-2; D remains unclear. Trimming took 7 bases from V and 2 from J, leaving 11 bases between them. The CDR3 consists of 13 residues. Germline CDR1 is SQVTM and CDR2 is ANQGSEA. CDR3: CSGSKPNTGELFF. The CDR3, as DNA: TGCAGCGGAAGTAAGCCAAACACCGGGGAGCTGTTTTTT.